This entry lists 17 T cell receptor beta chains sequenced from one sample in a study of T cell repertoires in cytomegalovirus infection. MiXCR was run by TCRdb on the reads, yielding one entry per CDR3 protein. The data hold approximately 290,000 distinct CDR3 sequences, with roughly 23% observed a single time. Sample: PBMCs. These receptors all come from a human donor in good health (CMV status not recorded). Some clones in this sample may be carry-over from other donors' samples.

This clonotype was observed at least ten times. This chain links TRBV7-2 with TRBJ2-5, with D perhaps matching TRBD1 or TRBD2 (5 bases each). V lost 2 bases and J lost 5, with 12 bases in between. This CDR3 region has 14 residues. Germline V CDR1 and CDR2: SGHTA, FQGNSA. This CDR3 reads CASSLSTGRETQYF. The CDR3 nucleotides are TGTGCCAGCAGCTTATCAACGGGGCGGGAGACCCAGTACTTC.

In its sample, this clonotype was seen a few times. The chain recombines TRBV6-5 with TRBJ1-1, with D unclear. The CDR3 length is 15 residues. V was cut by 4 bases and J by 1 base, with 13 bases left in between. Per the germline V gene, CDR1 is MNHEY and CDR2 is SVGAGI. The CDR3 loop is CASSFRRSWNTEAFF. The CDR3, as DNA: TGTGCCAGCAGTTTCCGACGGTCCTGGAACACTGAAGCTTTCTTT.

This clonotype was counted many times. This rearrangement joins TRBV27 to TRBJ2-7; 12 bases fit TRBD2. Losses at the gene ends were 5 bases for V and 4 bases for J; bases not matched to a gene: 12. The CDR3 totals 17 residues. Germline lookup yields CDR1 MNHEY and CDR2 SMNVEV (reference sequence). The CDR3 coding sequence is TGTGCCAGCAGTCTAACCCTGGGACTAGCGGGTCCATACGAGCAGTACTTC. It translates to CASSLTLGLAGPYEQYF.

This clonotype was counted ten times or more. The chain has TRBV7-2 and TRBJ2-1; D not resolved. The CDR3 runs 16 residues. Germline CDR1 SGHTA, CDR2 FQGNSA. V lost 5 bases to trimming and J lost 4 bases, with 18 bases between them. The CDR3 DNA reads as TGTGCCAGCAGCCCCCGCTTCAGGAATAATTACAATGAGCAGTTCTTC. Protein sequence: CASSPRFRNNYNEQFF.

At least ten counts were recorded for this clonotype. The chain employs TRBV7-2 and TRBJ1-2, with TRBD1 matching 10 bases. In germline, CDR1 is SGHTA, CDR2 FQGNSA. This CDR3 is 14 amino acids long. J was trimmed by 3 bases and V by 5 bases; bases with no gene match: 3. The CDR3 nucleotides are TGTGCCAGCAGCATGACAGGGGGCGACTATGGCTACACCTTC. As protein: CASSMTGGDYGYTF.

This clonotype appeared many times. The rearrangement uses TRBV7-2 and TRBJ2-5; 8 positions agree with TRBD2. V shed 3 bases and J 0 bases; nucleotides not matched to a gene: 6. Germline lookup yields CDR1 SGHTA and CDR2 FQGNSA. The CDR3 sequence is 16 residues long. CDR3 protein: CASSLGWREDQETQYF. In nucleotides, the CDR3 is TGTGCCAGCAGCTTGGGATGGCGGGAGGACCAAGAGACCCAGTACTTC.

This clonotype was detected ten times or more. The chain has TRBV7-2 and TRBJ2-3, with TRBD2 identical over 16 bases. V lost 2 bases, J lost 2 bases, and 7 bases stayed unmatched. The CDR3 extends over 19 amino acids. CDR1 is SGHTA and CDR2 is FQGNSA in the germline V gene. The CDR3 sequence: CASSLRGLAGGPPTDTQYF. The CDR3 nucleotides read TGTGCCAGCAGCTTAAGGGGACTAGCGGGGGGGCCGCCCACAGATACGCAGTATTTT. Full variable domain (missing parts from reference TRBV7-2 and TRBJ2-3): GAGVSQSPSNKVTEKGKDVELRCDPISGHTALYWYRQSLGQGLEFLIYFQGNSAPDKSGLPSDRFSAERTGGSVSTLTIQRTQQEDSAVYLCASSLRGLAGGPPTDTQYFGPGTRLTVL.

This clonotype was found many times. The rearrangement links TRBV7-2 to TRBJ1-2; TRBD1 might be the D (5 bases). Trimming took off 3 bases at V and 6 bases at J, with 17 bases between the two ends. The CDR3 extends over 15 amino acids. CDR1 and CDR2 from the germline V gene are SGHTA and FQGNSA. CDR3 coding DNA: TGTGCCAGCAGCTTGGACTACCGGGGGAGTGATGGCTACACCTTC. Its translation is CASSLDYRGSDGYTF. Full variable domain (outside the CDR3, taken from reference TRBV7-2 and TRBJ1-2): GAGVSQSPSNKVTEKGKDVELRCDPISGHTALYWYRQSLGQGLEFLIYFQGNSAPDKSGLPSDRFSAERTGGSVSTLTIQRTQQEDSAVYLCASSLDYRGSDGYTFGSGTRLTVV.

The table lists this clonotype with a few counts. V gene TRBV28 combines with J gene TRBJ1-3, with D possibly matching TRBD1 (6 bases). CDR1 MDHEN and CDR2 SYDVKM come from the germline V gene. This CDR3 is 15 amino acids long. The V end lost 4 bases, the J end lost 2 bases, and 12 bases lay between the germline ends. The CDR3: CASSWGGPAGNTIYF. As DNA, the CDR3 is TGTGCCAGCAGTTGGGGGGGGCCGGCTGGAAACACCATATATTTT. Filled out from reference TRBV28 and TRBJ1-3, the complete variable domain reads DVKVTQSSRYLVKRTGEKVFLECVQDMDHENMFWYRQDPGLGLRLIYFSYDVKMKEKGDIPEGYSVSREKKERFSLILESASTNQTSMYLCASSWGGPAGNTIYFGEGSWLTVV.

The chain uses TRBV5-4 and TRBJ1-3; no definite D call. The CDR3 spans 15 residues. Trimming cost V 4 bases and J 6 bases, with 17 bases left between them. Germline loops: CDR1 SGHNT, CDR2 YYREEE (reference sequence). CDR3 loop: CASSPGPSVANTIYF. The CDR3, as DNA: TGTGCCAGCAGCCCCGGGCCATCCGTTGCAAACACCATATATTTT.

As to this clonotype: A much larger clone lies one base from this, so it may be a read error. The chain employs TRBV6-1 and TRBJ1-5; perhaps TRBD1 as D (5 bases). Germline values: CDR1 MNHNS, CDR2 SASEGT. CDR3 length: 13 amino acids. Trimming left V 7 bases short and J 7 bases short, with 14 bases between. The CDR3 protein is CASNPAGDQPQHF. In DNA, the CDR3 is TGTGCCAGCAACCCAGCGGGGGACCAGCCCCAGCATTTT.

J is TRBJ2-6 and V is TRBV28; a possible D gene is TRBD1 (6 bases). V was shortened by 3 bases and J by 0 bases, with 15 bases between the two germline ends. The CDR3 runs to 18 residues. CDR1 is MDHEN and CDR2 is SYDVKM in the germline V gene. CDR3: CASSFPRGSHSGANVLTF. The CDR3 region has the DNA TGTGCCAGCAGTTTTCCCAGGGGATCTCACTCTGGGGCCAACGTCCTGACTTTC.

The CDR3 coding sequence is TGTGCCAGCAGTTACAGTCTAGCGGGAGCTGGGAGCTACGAGCAGTACTTC. Protein: CASSYSLAGAGSYEQYF. The gene calls are TRBV6-5 and TRBJ2-7; 10 nucleotides match TRBD2. CDR1 is MNHEY and CDR2 is SVGAGI in the germline V gene. V gave up 2 bases and J gave up 3 bases; unmatched junction bases: 10. The CDR3 covers 17 residues.

This clonotype has just a few counts. This may stem from a read error, because a much larger clone lies one nucleotide away. The V call is TRBV12-3 or TRBV12-4, the J call TRBJ1-5; D is uncertain. The CDR3 consists of 17 residues. CDR3 residues: CASSRLPELYSNQPKHF. The CDR3 DNA is TGTGCCAGCAGTCGATTACCGGAACTCTATAGCAATCAGCCCAAGCATTTT.

This clonotype was seen repeatedly, ten times or more. Here the CDR3 DNA reads TGTGCCAGCAGCTCAAAGGTCAGGGGGTCTGGTGAAAAACTGTTTTTT. This sequence encodes CASSSKVRGSGEKLFF. The chain combines TRBV7-2 with TRBJ1-4; 7 nucleotides agree with TRBD1. The CDR3 contains 16 residues. The V segment lost 4 bases and the J segment 7 bases; nucleotides outside the gene matches: 12. Germline loops: CDR1 SGHTA, CDR2 FQGNSA.

This sequence joins TRBV28 and TRBJ2-4, with a tentative D call TRBD2 (6 bases). V was cut by 8 bases and J by 5 bases, with 16 bases left in between. Germline V lookup: CDR1 MDHEN, CDR2 SYDVKM. The CDR3 has 14 residues. The chain's CDR3 is CASGTPWKENIQYF. CDR3 coding DNA: TGTGCCAGCGGGACTCCGTGGAAGGAAAACATTCAGTACTTC.

The chain recombines TRBV29-1 with TRBJ2-3; no definite D call. The CDR3 loop spans 15 amino acids. V was shortened by 5 bases and J by 6 bases, with 21 bases between the two germline ends. Germline loops: CDR1 SQVTM, CDR2 ANQGSEA. In DNA, the CDR3 is TGCAGCGTTCTCCCCACAGCTTCTCGGGTTGATACGCAGTATTTT. It specifies CSVLPTASRVDTQYF.